The clone carrying this T cell receptor beta chain was recorded only once. Its antigen is not identified. Produced via immunoSEQ multiplex PCR; TCRdb's table is partial and in-frame only. The table lists around 76,000 clones, 86% of them singletons. The data were obtained in a study of OX40 agonist ivuxolimab in advanced cancers. In the study overall: The study reported partial responses in three patients: one hepatocellular carcinoma, two cutaneous melanoma.

Findings and caveats of the study: Clonal expansion was among the lowest in partial responders at 0.1-3.0 mg/kg, especially CD8+. Relative to CD4+, CD8+ T cells held more expanded clones on average. At 0.1 to 3.0 mg/kg, CD4+ and CD8+ blood T cells expanded clonally by week 6.

The CDR3 contains 16 residues. The germline V gene encodes CDR1 SGHKS and CDR2 YYEKEE (reference sequence). J was trimmed by 2 bases and V by 4 bases; bases with no gene match: 8. The input for sequencing was CD4+ or CD8+ T cells sorted from blood, taken in a trial of the OX40 agonist ivuxolimab. The clonotype was recovered from an adult with an advanced solid tumor such as melanoma, head and neck, liver or kidney cancer. The chain carries TRBV5-5 and TRBJ1-5; 8 nucleotides align to TRBD1. The CDR3 sequence: CASSGSQGVGNQPQHF. In DNA, the CDR3 is TGTGCCAGCAGCGGATCACAGGGGGTAGGCAATCAGCCCCAGCATTTT.